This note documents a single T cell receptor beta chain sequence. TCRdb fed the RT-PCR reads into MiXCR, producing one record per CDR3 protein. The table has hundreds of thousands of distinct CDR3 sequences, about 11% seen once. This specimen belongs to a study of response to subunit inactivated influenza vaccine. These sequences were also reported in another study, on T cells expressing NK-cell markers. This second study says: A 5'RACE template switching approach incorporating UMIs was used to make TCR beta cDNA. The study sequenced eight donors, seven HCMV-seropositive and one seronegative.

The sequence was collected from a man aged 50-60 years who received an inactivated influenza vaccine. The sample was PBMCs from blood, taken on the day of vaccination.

The CDR3 loop reads CASSLVAETSYEQYF. DNA for the CDR3: TGTGCCAGCAGCTTAGTAGCAGAAACCTCCTACGAGCAGTACTTC. This chain joins TRBV7-2 and TRBJ2-7; D uncertain. Looked up from germline, CDR1 is SGHTA and CDR2 is FQGNSA. Trimming removed 1 base at V and 0 bases at J, with 10 bases between. The CDR3 runs 15 residues.